A single TCR beta chain is shown here with its context. This receptor's antigen is unknown. Base qualities are not provided; no much larger clone lies one nucleotide away. The germline V gene provides CDR1 KGHSH and CDR2 LQKENI. Reading from cysteine to phenylalanine, the CDR3 counts 14 amino acids. Here the CDR3 DNA is all that survives: 42 bases in frame from base 1. V trim: 2 bases; J trim: 5 bases; unmatched bases: 5. The entire isolated RNA was reverse transcribed using the High Capacity cDNA Reverse Transcription Kit, and thus expressed TCRB transcripts were sequenced. Deep immunoSEQ sequencing was applied to naive, central memory and regulatory T cell samples, giving an average of about 3.7 million total reads per sample. After sorted cells were lysed in RLT buffer, RNA was extracted with DNase-treated RNeasy Micro or Mini kits, with the choice depending on cell number. Each cell subset was processed on its own to prevent cross-contamination, while patient and healthy donor samples were processed together. The immunoSEQ multiplex PCR was used to amplify TCRB sequences from cDNA, generating 87-bp fragments that spanned the CDR3 region. The amplicons were sequenced using the Illumina HiSeq platform. The original methods were these. PCR bias was corrected computationally using synthetic template baselines, and reads within Hamming distance 2 were collapsed, with unmergeable singletons discarded. Reads were aligned against IMGT so that V, D and J genes, CDR3 length and insertions or deletions at six rearrangement sites could be assigned. Within each subset, clonotype counts were normalized to sorted cell number, after which true diversity and Gini coefficients were computed with the tcR R package. The overlap coefficient, calculated on TCRB nucleotide sequences, was used to quantify repertoire sharing. As a proxy for the pre-selection repertoire, out-of-frame TCRB sequences from naive cells were analyzed. This is the immuneACCESS table as TCRdb keeps it, with only in-frame sequences that have V and J called. A part of the clones is gone; compared with another copy, unresolved V genes explain less than half, and the rest is unexplained. V and J calls and clone size are those listed in that table; D and trimming were worked out from the DNA. The sample table records approximately 150,000 clones; more than 9% of these occur just once. The ten largest clones capture approximately 1.3% of the sample.

Each donor gave one peripheral blood draw, averaging roughly 0.11 L, which was collected into heparinised tubes. A BD FACSAria II and a panel including CD45RO, CCR7, CD25, CD127, CD95 and CD27 were used to sort naive, central memory, regulatory and stem cell-like memory CD4+ T cells. All sorted populations exceeded 95% purity. PBMCs were separated immediately by Lymphoprep density gradient centrifugation and were stained directly, without being cultured. Samples were stained and sorted in pairs, with one healthy donor and one patient per experiment, so that batch effects were minimized. This sample was taken from a study of beta chain features in type 1 diabetes (dated 2018 in TCRdb). In the study overall: Mean age, gender distribution, total cell number and subset yield were not different between patients and healthy donors. A total of about 100,000,000 sorted cells were examined across all samples, and RNA yield correlated strongly with the number of cells per subset. Whereas all 28 donors provided naive and central memory subsets, regulatory and stem cell-like memory subsets were isolated from just 8 patients and about 8 healthy donors. In the study, recently diagnosed type 1 diabetes patients and matched healthy donors were compared on the TCRB repertoires of their sorted circulating CD4+ T cell subsets.

Here is what the overall study found, with its caveats: Sequencing cDNA rather than genomic DNA could over-represent highly expressing activated cells, although activation and CD3 levels did not differ between groups. In all four CD4+ subsets, TCRB CDR3 length was moderately but significantly shorter in type 1 diabetes patients. HLA sub-analyses involved small numbers of individuals, so any influence of HLA type on TCRB rearrangement remained unresolved. Naive, central memory and regulatory TCRB repertoires appeared to be more alike among patients than among healthy donors. Shorter templates might be favored by PCR, yet because patient and control samples were amplified and corrected together, any such skew would affect both groups equally. At VDJ recombination sites, patients with type 1 diabetes made fewer insertions and deleted more nucleotides, a pattern implying thymic rearrangement abnormalities.

Recombination linked TRBV18 to TRBJ2-7, with 8 middle bases fitting TRBD1. The sequence came from a man aged 18-30 years in good health. Material: naive CD4+ T cells from blood. The intended sense of this specimen's cell subset or site label: true naive CD4+ T cells. The DNA sequence is TGTGCCAGCTCACCAGAGACAGGGGCGGACGAGCAGTACTTC. This codes for CASSPETGADEQYF.